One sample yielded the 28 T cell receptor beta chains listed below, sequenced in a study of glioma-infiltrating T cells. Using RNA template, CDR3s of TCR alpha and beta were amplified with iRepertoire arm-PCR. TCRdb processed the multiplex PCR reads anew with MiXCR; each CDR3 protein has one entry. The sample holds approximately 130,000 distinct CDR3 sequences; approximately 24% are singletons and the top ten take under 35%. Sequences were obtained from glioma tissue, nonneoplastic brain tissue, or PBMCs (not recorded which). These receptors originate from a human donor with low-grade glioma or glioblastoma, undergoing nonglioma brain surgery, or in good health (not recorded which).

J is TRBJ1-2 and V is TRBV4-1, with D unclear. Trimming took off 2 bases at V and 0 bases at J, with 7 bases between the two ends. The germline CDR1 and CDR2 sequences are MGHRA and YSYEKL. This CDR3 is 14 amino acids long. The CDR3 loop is CASSQFPANYGYTF. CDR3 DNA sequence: TGCGCCAGCAGCCAATTTCCAGCTAACTATGGCTACACCTTC.

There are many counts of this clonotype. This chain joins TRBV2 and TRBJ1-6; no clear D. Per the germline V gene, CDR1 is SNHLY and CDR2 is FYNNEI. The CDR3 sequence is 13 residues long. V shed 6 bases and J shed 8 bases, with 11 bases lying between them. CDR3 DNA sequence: TGTGCCAGCAGCCCACAAACCTATTCACCCCTCCACTTT. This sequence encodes CASSPQTYSPLHF.

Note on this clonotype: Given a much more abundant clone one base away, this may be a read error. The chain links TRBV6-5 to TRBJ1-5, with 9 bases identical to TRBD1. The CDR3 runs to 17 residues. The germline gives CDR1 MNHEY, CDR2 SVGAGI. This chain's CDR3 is CASSSGTGPQSSQPQHF. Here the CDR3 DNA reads TGTGCCAGCAGTTCTGGGACAGGGCCTCAAAGCAGTCAGCCCCAGCATTTT.

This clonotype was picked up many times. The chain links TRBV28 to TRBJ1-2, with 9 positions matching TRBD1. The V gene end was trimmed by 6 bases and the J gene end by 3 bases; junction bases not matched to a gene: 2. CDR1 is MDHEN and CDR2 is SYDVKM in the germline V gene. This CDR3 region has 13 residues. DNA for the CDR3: TGTGCCAGCAGGGGACAGGGCCACTATGGCTACACCTTC. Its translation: CASRGQGHYGYTF.

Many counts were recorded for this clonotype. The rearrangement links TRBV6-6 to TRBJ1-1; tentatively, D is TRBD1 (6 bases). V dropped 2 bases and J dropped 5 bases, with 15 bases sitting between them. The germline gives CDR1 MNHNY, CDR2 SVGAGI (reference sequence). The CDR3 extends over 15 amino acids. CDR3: CASSYGGGGDTEAFF. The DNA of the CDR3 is TGTGCCAGCAGTTACGGTGGAGGGGGGGATACTGAAGCTTTCTTT.

The CDR3 sequence: CSAGDGYNQPQHF. CDR3 coding DNA: TGCAGCGCAGGGGACGGATACAATCAGCCCCAGCATTTT. The chain employs TRBV29-1 and TRBJ1-5; D may be TRBD1 (6 bases). The CDR3 has 13 residues. Trimming removed 7 bases from V and 3 bases from J, with 13 bases in between. Germline lookup yields CDR1 SQVTM and CDR2 ANQGSEA.

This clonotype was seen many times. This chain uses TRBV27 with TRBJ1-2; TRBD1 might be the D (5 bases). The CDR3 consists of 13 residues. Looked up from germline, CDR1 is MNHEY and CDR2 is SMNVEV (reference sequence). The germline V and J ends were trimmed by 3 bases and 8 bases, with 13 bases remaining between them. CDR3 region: CASSFRDGRGYTF. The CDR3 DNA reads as TGTGCCAGCAGTTTCCGGGACGGGAGAGGCTACACCTTC.

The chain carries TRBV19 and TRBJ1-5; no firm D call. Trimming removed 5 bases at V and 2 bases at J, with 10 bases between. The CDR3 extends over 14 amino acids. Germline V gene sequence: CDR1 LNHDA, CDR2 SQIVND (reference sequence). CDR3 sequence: CASSERHGNQPQHF. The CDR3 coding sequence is TGTGCCAGTAGTGAAAGACATGGCAATCAGCCCCAGCATTTT.

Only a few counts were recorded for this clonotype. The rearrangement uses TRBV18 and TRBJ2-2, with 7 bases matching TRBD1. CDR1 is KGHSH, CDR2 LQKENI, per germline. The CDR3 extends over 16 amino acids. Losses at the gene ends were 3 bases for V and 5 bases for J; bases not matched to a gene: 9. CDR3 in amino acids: CASSPRPGQLTGELFF. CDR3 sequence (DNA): TGTGCCAGCTCACCTCGGCCGGGACAGTTAACCGGGGAGCTGTTTTTT.

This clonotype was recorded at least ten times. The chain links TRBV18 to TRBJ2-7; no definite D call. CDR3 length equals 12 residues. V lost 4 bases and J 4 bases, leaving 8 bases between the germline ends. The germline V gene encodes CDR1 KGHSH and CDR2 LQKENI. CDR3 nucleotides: TGTGCCAGCTCACAACAGTCGTACGAGCAGTACGTC. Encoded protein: CASSQQSYEQYV.

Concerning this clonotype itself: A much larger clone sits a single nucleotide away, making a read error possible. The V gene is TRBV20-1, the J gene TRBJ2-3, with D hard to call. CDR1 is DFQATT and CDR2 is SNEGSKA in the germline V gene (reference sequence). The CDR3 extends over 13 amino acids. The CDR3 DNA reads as TGCAGTGCTAGAGATATTAGCACAGATATGCAGTATTTT. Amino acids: CSARDISTDMQYF.

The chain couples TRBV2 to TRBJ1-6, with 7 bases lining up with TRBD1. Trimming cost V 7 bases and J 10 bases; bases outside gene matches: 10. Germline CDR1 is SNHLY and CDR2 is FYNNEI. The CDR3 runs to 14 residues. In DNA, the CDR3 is TGTGCCAGCAAATTCGACAGGGAAGGGTCACCCCTCCACTTT. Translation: CASKFDREGSPLHF.

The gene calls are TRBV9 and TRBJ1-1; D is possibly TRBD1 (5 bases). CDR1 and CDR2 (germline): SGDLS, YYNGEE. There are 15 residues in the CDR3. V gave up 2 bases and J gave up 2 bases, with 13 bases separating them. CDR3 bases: TGTGCCAGCAGCGTTTCGGGGACCCTAAACACTGAAGCTTTCTTT. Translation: CASSVSGTLNTEAFF.

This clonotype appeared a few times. CDR3 bases: TGTGCCAGCAGTTTCCCGCTGAGAACCTACGAGCAGTACGTC. Protein: CASSFPLRTYEQYV. J is TRBJ2-7 and V is TRBV2; D is unclear. Trimming shortened V by 5 bases and J by 2 bases, and 13 bases separated the two germline ends. The CDR3 covers 14 residues. Germline CDR1 SNHLY, CDR2 FYNNEI.

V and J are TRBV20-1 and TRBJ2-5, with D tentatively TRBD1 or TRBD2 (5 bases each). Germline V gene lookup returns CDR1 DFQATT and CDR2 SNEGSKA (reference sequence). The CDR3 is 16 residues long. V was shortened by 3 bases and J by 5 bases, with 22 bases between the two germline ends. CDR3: CSARDPGPASWETQYF. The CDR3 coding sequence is TGCAGTGCTAGGGATCCGGGACCGGCTTCTTGGGAGACCCAGTACTTC.

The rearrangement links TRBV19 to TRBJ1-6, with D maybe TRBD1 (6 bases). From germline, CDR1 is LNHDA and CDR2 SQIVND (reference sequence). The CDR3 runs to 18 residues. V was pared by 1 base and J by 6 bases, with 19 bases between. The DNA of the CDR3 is TGTGCCAGTAGTATAGTGGTGTACCCCGGGACAATTAATTCACCCCTCCACTTT. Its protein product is CASSIVVYPGTINSPLHF. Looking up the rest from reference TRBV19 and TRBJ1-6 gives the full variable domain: DGGITQSPKYLFRKEGQNVTLSCEQNLNHDAMYWYRQDPGQGLRLIYYSQIVNDFQKGDIAEGYSVSREKKESFPLTVTSAQKNPTAFYLCASSIVVYPGTINSPLHFGNGTRLTVT.

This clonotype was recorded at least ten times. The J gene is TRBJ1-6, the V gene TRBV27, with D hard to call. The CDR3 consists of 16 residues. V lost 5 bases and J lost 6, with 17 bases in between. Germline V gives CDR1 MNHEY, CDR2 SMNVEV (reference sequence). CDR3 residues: CASSNPRFGPNSPLHF. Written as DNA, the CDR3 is TGTGCCAGCAGTAATCCGAGGTTTGGCCCTAATTCACCCCTCCACTTT.

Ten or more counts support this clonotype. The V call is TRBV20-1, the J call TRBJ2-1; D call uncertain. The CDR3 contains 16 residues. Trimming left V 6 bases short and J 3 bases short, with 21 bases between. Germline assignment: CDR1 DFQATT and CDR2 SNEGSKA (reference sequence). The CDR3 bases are TGCAGTGCCCGTCCTGTTATGGCCCACAGCTACAATGAGCAGTTCTTC. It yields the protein CSARPVMAHSYNEQFF.

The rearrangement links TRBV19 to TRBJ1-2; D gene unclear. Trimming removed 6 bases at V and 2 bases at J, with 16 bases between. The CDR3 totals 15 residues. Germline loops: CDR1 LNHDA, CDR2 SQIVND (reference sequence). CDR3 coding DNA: TGTGCCAGTAGGGAGGCCAGCTATTTCAACTATGGCTACACCTTC. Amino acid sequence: CASREASYFNYGYTF. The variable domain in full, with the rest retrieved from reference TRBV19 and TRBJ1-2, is DGGITQSPKYLFRKEGQNVTLSCEQNLNHDAMYWYRQDPGQGLRLIYYSQIVNDFQKGDIAEGYSVSREKKESFPLTVTSAQKNPTAFYLCASREASYFNYGYTFGSGTRLTVV.

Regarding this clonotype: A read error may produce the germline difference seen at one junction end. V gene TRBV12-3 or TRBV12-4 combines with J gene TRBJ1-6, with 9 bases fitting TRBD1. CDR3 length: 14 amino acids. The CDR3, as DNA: TGTGCCAGCAGTTTCGGGACAGGGAATTCACGCCTCCACTTT. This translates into CASSFGTGNSRLHF.

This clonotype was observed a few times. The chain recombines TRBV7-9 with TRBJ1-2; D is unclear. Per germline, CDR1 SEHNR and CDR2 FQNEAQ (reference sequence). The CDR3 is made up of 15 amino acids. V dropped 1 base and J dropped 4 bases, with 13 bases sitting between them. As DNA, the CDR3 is TGTGCCAGCAGCTTAGAGGCAGGCTCAAGCTATGGCTACACCTTC. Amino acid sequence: CASSLEAGSSYGYTF.

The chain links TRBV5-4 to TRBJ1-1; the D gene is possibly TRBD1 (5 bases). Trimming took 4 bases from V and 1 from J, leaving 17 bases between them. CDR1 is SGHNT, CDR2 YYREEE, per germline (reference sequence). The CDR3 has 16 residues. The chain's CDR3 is CASSGLRREGNTEAFF. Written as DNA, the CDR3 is TGTGCCAGCAGCGGGTTGCGCAGGGAGGGGAACACTGAAGCTTTCTTT. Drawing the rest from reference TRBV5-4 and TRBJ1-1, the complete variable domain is ETGVTQSPTHLIKTRGQQVTLRCSSQSGHNTVSWYQQALGQGPQFIFQYYREEENGRGNFPPRFSGLQFPNYSSELNVNALELDDSALYLCASSGLRREGNTEAFFGQGTRLTVV.

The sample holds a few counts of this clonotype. The CDR3: CASSGSEEAFF. The CDR3 DNA is TGTGCCAGCAGTGGGTCCGAGGAAGCTTTCTTT. This chain joins TRBV11-2 and TRBJ1-1; D remains ambiguous. The CDR3 sequence is 11 residues long. V was cut by 6 bases and J by 8 bases, with 10 bases left in between. CDR1 and CDR2 (germline): SGHAT, FQNNGV.

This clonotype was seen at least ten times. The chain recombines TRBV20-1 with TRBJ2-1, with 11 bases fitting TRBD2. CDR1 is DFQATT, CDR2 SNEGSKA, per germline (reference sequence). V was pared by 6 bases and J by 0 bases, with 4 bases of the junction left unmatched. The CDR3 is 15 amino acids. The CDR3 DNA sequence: TGCAGTGCAACTAGCGGGGGACCCTCCTACAATGAGCAGTTCTTC. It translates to CSATSGGPSYNEQFF.

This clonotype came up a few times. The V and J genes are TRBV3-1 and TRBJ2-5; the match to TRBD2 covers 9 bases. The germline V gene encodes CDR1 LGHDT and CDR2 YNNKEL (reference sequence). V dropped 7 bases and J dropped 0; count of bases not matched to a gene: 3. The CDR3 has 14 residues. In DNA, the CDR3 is TGTGCCAGCACCCTAGCGGGGCACCAAGAGACCCAGTACTTC. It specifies CASTLAGHQETQYF.

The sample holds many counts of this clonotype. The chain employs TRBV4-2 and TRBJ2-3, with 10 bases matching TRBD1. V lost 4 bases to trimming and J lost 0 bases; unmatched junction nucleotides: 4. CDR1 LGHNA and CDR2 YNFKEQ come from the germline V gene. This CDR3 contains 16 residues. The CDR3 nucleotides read TGTGCCAGCAGCCGCGGACAGGGGGACAGCACAGATACGCAGTATTTT. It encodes CASSRGQGDSTDTQYF.

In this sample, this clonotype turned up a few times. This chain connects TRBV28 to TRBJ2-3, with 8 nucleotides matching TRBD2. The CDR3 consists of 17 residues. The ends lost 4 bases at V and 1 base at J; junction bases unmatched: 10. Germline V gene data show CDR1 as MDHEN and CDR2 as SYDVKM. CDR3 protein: CASSSSSGTRRTDTQYF. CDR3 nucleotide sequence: TGTGCCAGCAGTTCATCCTCCGGGACTAGGCGCACAGATACGCAGTATTTT.

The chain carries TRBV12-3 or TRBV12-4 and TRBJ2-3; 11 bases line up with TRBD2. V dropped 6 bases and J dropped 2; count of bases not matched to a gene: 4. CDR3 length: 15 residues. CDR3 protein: CASSSSGGATDTQYF. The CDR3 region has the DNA TGTGCCAGCAGCAGTAGCGGGGGGGCCACAGATACGCAGTATTTT.